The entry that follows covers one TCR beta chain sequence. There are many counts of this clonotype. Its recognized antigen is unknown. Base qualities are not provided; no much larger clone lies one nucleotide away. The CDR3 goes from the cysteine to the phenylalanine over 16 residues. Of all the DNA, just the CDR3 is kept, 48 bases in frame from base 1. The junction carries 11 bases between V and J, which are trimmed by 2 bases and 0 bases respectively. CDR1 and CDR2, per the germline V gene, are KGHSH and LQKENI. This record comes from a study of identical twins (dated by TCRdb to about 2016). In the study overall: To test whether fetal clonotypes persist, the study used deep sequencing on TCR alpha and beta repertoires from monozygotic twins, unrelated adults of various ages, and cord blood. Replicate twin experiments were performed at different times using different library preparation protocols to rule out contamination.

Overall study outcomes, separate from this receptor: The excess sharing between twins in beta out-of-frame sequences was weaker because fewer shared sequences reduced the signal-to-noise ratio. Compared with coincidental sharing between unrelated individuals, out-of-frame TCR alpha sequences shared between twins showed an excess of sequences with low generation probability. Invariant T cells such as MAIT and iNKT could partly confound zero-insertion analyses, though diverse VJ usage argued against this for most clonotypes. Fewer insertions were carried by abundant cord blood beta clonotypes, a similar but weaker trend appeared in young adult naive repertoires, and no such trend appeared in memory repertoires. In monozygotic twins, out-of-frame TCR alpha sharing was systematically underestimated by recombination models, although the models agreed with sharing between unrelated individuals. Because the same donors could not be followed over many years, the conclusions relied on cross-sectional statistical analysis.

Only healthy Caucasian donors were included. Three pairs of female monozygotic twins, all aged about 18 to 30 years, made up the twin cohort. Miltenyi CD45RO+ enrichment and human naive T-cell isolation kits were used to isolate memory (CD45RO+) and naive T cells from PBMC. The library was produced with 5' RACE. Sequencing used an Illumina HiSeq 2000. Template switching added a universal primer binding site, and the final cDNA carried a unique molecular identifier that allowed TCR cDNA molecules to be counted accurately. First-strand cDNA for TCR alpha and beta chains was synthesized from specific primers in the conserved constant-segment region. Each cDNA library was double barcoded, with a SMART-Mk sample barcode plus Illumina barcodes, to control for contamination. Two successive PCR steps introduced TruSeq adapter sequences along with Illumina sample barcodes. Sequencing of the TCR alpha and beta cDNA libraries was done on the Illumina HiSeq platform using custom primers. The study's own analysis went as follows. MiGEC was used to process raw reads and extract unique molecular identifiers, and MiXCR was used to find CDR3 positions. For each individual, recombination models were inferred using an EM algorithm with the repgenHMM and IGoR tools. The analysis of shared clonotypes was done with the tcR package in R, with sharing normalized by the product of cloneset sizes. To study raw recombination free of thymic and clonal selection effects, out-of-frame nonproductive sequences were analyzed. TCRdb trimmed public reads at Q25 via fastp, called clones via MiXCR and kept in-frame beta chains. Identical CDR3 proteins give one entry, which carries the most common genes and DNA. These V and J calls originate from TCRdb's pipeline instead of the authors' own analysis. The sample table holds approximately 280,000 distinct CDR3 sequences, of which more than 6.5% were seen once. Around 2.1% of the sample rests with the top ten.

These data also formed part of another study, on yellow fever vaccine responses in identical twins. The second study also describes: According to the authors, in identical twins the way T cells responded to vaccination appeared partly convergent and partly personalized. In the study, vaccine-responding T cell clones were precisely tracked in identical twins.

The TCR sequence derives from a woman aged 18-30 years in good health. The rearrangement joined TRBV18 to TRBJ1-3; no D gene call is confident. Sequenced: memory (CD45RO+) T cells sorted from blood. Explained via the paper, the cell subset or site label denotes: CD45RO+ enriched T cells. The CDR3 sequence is CASSPSRRNSGNTIYF. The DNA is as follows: TGTGCCAGCTCACCATCTCGACGTAACTCTGGAAACACCATATATTTT.